Shown below are 3 T cell receptor beta chains from a single sample sequenced in a study of blood T cell repertoires in COVID-19. The assay was immunoSEQ multiplex PCR, and TCRdb's table has in-frame clones only and misses some. The data hold about 250,000 clones, with about 83% observed a single time. Sequenced: peripheral blood. Receptors were obtained from a woman in her thirties or forties who had recovered from COVID-19.

The sample holds one count of this clone. The CDR3 here is CASSPPSVRGITGELFF. The CDR3 nucleotides read TGTGCCAGCTCACCACCGTCCGTCCGAGGAATCACCGGGGAGCTGTTTTTT. The V and J genes are TRBV18 and TRBJ2-2; D uncertain. Germline CDR1 reads KGHSH; CDR2 reads LQKENI. This CDR3 is built from 17 residues. V was pared by 0 bases and J by 4 bases, with 15 bases between.

The chain recombines TRBV30 with TRBJ2-3, with TRBD2 matching over 7 bases. The CDR3 length is 14 residues. The junction had 8 bases not matched to a gene; V was cut back by 3 bases and J by 5 bases. Germline V gene lookup returns CDR1 GTSNPN and CDR2 SVGIG (reference sequence). CDR3 DNA: TGTGCCTGGAGCGGCGGGGGAGCGGGAGATACGCAGTATTTT. Protein: CAWSGGGAGDTQYF.

A note on this clone: Different DNA sequences within this sample yield the same CDR3. The gene calls are TRBV18 and TRBJ2-5, with D perhaps matching TRBD1 (5 bases). In germline, CDR1 is KGHSH, CDR2 LQKENI. Trimming removed 0 bases at V and 4 bases at J, with 9 bases between. The CDR3 length is 14 residues. The CDR3 bases are TGTGCCAGCTCACCACCGTCAGGGTTAGAGACCCAGTACTTC. This sequence encodes CASSPPSGLETQYF.